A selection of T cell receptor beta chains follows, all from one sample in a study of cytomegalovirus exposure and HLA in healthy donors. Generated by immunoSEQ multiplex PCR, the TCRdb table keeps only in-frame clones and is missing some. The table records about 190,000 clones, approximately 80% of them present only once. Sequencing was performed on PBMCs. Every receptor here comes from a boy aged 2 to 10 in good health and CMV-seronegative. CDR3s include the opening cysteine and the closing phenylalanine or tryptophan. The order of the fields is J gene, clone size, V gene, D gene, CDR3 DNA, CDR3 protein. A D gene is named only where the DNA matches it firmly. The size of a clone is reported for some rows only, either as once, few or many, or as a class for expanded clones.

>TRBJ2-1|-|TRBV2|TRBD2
TGTGCCAGCAGTAGGGAGCGGGGGGCTGATAATGAGCAGTTCTTC
CASSRERGADNEQFF
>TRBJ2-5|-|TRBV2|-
TGTGCCAGCAGTGAAGGGGCAAACGAGCTGCAAGAGACCCAGTACTTC
CASSEGANELQETQYF
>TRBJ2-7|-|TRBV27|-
TGTGCCAGCAGCGCCCTTAGCTCCTACGAGCAGTACTTC
CASSALSSYEQYF
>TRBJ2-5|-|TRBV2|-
TGTGCCAGCAGTGAAGCAAGAGCGGCACAAGAGACCCAGTACTTC
CASSEARAAQETQYF
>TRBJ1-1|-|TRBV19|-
TGTGCCAGTAGTGTCACCTCGGACACTGAAGCTTTCTTT
CASSVTSDTEAFF
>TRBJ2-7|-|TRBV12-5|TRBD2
TGTGCTAGTGGCAGGGACAGGGCCCTAACCGCTAGCGGGAGGGTTTCCTACGAGCAGTACTTC
CASGRDRALTASGRVSYEQYF
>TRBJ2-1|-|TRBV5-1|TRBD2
TGCGCCAGCAGCTTTAGCGGGAGCTCCTACAATGAGCAGTTCTTC
CASSFSGSSYNEQFF
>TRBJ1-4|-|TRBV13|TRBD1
TGTGCCAGCAGCGACCGGGACAGTAATGAAAAACTGTTTTTT
CASSDRDSNEKLFF
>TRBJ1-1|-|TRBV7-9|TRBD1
TGTGCCAGCAGCAATCCAGTCGGACAGGCGAACCGGAACACTGAAGCTTTCTTT
CASSNPVGQANRNTEAFF
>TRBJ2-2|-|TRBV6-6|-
TGTGCCAGCAGCCCAGGCGACAACAATGGGGAGCTGTTTTTT
CASSPGDNNGELFF
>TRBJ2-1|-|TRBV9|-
TGTGCCAGCAGCGTAGAGGTAGCTGATGAGCAGTTCTTC
CASSVEVADEQFF
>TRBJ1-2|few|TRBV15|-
TGTGCCACCAGCAGAGATGGGCAGGGTGGAGGCTACACCTTC
CATSRDGQGGGYTF
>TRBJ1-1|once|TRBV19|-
TGTGCCAGTAGTCCAGGGGTGAACACTGAAGCTTTCTTT
CASSPGVNTEAFF
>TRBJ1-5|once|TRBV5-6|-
TGTGCCAGCAGCTTGGGGCCTAGCAATCAGCCCCAGCATTTT
CASSLGPSNQPQHF
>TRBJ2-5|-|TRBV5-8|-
TGTGCCAGCAGCTTAGGAGTGCAGACCCTTGGGACCCAGTACTTC
CASSLGVQTLGTQYF
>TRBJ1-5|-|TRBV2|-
TGTGCCAGCACTGACAGTCTTAATCAGCCCCAGCATTTT
CASTDSLNQPQHF
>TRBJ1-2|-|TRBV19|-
TGTGCCAGTAGTTTACAACCAGGGGACGGCTACACCTTC
CASSLQPGDGYTF
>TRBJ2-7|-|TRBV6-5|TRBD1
TGTGCCAGCAGCCTGACAGGGGACTACGAGCAGTACTTC
CASSLTGDYEQYF
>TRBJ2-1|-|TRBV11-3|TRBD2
TGTGCCAGCAGCTTAGACCCGACTAGCGGGAGGAATGAGCAGTTCTTC
CASSLDPTSGRNEQFF
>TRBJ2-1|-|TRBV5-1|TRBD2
TGCGCCAGCAACCCCACCTCGGGACTAGATTACAATGAGCAGTTCTTC
CASNPTSGLDYNEQFF
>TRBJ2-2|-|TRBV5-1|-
TGCGCCAGCAGCCTGGGACAAACGAACACCGGGGAGCTGTTTTTT
CASSLGQTNTGELFF
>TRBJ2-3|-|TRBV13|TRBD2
TGTGCCAGCAGCTCTCGTAGCGGGTCTCCCACAGATACGCAGTATTTT
CASSSRSGSPTDTQYF
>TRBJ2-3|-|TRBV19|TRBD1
TGTGCCAGTAGTATCGGGGACAGGGAAGGGGATACGCAGTATTTT
CASSIGDREGDTQYF
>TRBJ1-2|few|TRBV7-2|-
TGTGCCAGCAGGAGATCGGGAGGAGCTTATGGCTACACCTTC
CASRRSGGAYGYTF
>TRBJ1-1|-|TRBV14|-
TGTGCCAGCAGCCACGACAGCTACACTGAAGCTTTCTTT
CASSHDSYTEAFF
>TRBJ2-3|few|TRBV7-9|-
TGTGCCAGCAGCAAACGGGACTTGGATACGCAGTATTTT
CASSKRDLDTQYF
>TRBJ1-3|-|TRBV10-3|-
TGTGCCATAGGGACACCTGGAAACACCATATATTTT
CAIGTPGNTIYF